This section outlines one TCR beta chain sequence together with its context. The antigen is not known. In germline, CDR1 is SEHNR, CDR2 FQNEAQ (reference sequence). Trimming cost V 5 bases and J 7 bases, with 17 bases left between them. This CDR3 is 15 amino acids long. Profiling relied on immunoSEQ multiplex PCR, and the TCRdb table lists in-frame clones only, not all of them. Found here are around 600,000 clones, 98% of them singletons; the top ten hold 0.25% to 0.35%. It was CD45RO-negative cells, positively selected for CCR7, that made up naive CD8 cells, with terminally differentiated effector memory CD45RA+ cells excluded. This sample was taken from a study of shared clonotypes between healthy human individuals. Study-wide points: Compared with memory subsets, naive subsets generally had larger estimated richness. Though the depth was large, rarefaction showed that sorted-subset sequencing was incomplete. Among non-shared clonotypes, generation probabilities were lower than among those shared by all four donors.

The receptor comes from a man aged 25 to 40 in good health. Sequenced input: naive CD8+ T cells sorted from blood. V usage is TRBV7-9 and J usage is TRBJ2-2; the D gene is possibly TRBD2 (5 bases). CDR3 bases: TGTGCCAGCAGCCTTGTTCTGGACTCAGGCGGGGAGCTGTTTTTT. This translates into CASSLVLDSGGELFF.